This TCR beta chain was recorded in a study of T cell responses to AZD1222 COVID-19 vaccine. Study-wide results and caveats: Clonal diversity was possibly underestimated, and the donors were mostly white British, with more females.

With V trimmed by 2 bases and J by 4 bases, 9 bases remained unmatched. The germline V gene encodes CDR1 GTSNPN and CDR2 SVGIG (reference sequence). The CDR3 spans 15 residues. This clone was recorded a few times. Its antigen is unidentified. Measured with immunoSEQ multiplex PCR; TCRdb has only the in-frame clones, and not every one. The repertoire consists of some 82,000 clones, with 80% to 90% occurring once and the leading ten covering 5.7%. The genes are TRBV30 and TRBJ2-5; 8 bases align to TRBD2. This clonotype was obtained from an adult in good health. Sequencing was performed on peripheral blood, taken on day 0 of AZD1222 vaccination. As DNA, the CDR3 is TGTGCCTGGAGTACGGGTTCGGGGGGGCGAGAGACCCAGTACTTC. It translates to CAWSTGSGGRETQYF.